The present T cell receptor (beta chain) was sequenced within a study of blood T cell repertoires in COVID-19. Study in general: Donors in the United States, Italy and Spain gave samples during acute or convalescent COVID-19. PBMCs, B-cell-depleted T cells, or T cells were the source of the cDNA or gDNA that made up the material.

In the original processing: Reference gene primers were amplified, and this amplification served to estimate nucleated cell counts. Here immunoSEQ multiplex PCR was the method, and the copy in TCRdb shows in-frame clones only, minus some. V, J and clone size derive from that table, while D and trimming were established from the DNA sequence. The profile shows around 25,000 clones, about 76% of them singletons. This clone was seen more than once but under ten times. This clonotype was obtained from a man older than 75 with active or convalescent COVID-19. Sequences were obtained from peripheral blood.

As DNA, the CDR3 is TGTGCCAGTGGTACAGGAATGAACACTGAAGCTTTCTTT. Amino acid sequence: CASGTGMNTEAFF. This chain links TRBV19 with TRBJ1-1; TRBD1 is a possible D gene (5 bases). V lost 8 bases, J lost 0 bases, and 10 bases lay in between. Germline CDR1 is LNHDA and CDR2 is SQIVND (reference sequence). The CDR3 runs 13 residues.